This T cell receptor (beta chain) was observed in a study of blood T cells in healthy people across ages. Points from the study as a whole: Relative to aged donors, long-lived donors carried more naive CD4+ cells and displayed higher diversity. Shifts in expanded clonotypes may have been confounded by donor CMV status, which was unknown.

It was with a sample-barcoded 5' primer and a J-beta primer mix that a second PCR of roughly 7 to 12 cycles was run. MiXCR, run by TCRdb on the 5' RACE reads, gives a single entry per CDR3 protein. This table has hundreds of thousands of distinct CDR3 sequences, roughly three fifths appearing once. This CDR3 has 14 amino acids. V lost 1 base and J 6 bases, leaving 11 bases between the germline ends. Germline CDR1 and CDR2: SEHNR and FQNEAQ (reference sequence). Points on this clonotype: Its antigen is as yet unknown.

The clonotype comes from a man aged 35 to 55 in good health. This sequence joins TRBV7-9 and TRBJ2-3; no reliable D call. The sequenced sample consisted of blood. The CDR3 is CASSLVRSPDTQYF. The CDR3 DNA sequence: TGTGCCAGCAGCTTAGTAAGGTCCCCCGATACGCAGTATTTT.